The 25 T cell receptor beta chains given below trace back to one sample, sequenced in a study of cytomegalovirus exposure and HLA in healthy donors. PCR involved 60 Vbeta and 13 Jbeta primers. The data were produced by immunoSEQ multiplex PCR, yet TCRdb's version contains in-frame clones alone and is incomplete. The repertoire consists of about 150,000 clones, with around 79% occurring once and the leading ten covering roughly 3.8%. The material sequenced was PBMCs. Source of these receptors: a male donor in good health and CMV-seronegative.

The chain recombines TRBV5-1 with TRBJ1-1, with D perhaps matching TRBD1 (5 bases). The CDR3 sequence is 13 residues long. Germline CDR1 reads SGHRS; CDR2 reads YFSETQ. V lost 4 bases and J 5 bases, leaving 12 bases between the germline ends. CDR3 in amino acids: CASSTGTTTEAFF. DNA of the CDR3: TGCGCCAGCAGCACCGGGACTACGACTGAAGCTTTCTTT.

The chain recombines TRBV5-1 with TRBJ1-2, with 8 bases that match TRBD1. The junction had 4 bases not matched to a gene; V was cut back by 5 bases and J by 1 base. CDR3 length: 14 residues. The germline CDR1 and CDR2 sequences are SGHRS and YFSETQ. The CDR3 DNA follows: TGCGCCAGCAGAGGGACAGGTATTAACTATGGCTACACCTTC. It specifies CASRGTGINYGYTF.

CDR3 in amino acids: CASSQWMGGSTQSGYTF. In nucleotides, the CDR3 is TGCGCCAGCAGCCAGTGGATGGGGGGGTCGACTCAATCTGGCTACACCTTC. The V gene is TRBV4-1, the J gene TRBJ1-2, with a tentative D call TRBD1 (5 bases). The CDR3 sequence is 17 residues long. Germline lookup yields CDR1 MGHRA and CDR2 YSYEKL. Trimming removed 3 bases from V and 7 bases from J, with 24 bases in between.

This chain uses TRBV7-8 with TRBJ2-4, with TRBD1 matching over 11 bases. Trimming took 1 base from V and 4 from J; bases not matched to a gene: 3. The V gene's germline CDR1 is SGHVS and CDR2 FQNEAQ. The CDR3 is made up of 16 amino acids. The CDR3 DNA reads TGTGCCAGCAGCTTAGTTGGGGACAGGGGGAAAAACATTCAGTACTTC. Amino acid sequence: CASSLVGDRGKNIQYF.

Written as DNA, the CDR3 is TGTGCCAGCAGCCAGACAGGGGCCGTCAACTATGGCTACACCTTC. It encodes CASSQTGAVNYGYTF. The gene calls are TRBV14 and TRBJ1-2, with TRBD1 matching 8 bases. J lost 2 bases, V lost 3 bases, and 5 bases had no gene match. The CDR3 spans 15 residues. Germline loops: CDR1 SGHDN, CDR2 FVKESK.

The gene calls are TRBV4-2 and TRBJ2-7; perhaps TRBD2 as D (5 bases). Trimming removed 4 bases at V and 3 bases at J, with 13 bases between. Per germline, CDR1 LGHNA and CDR2 YNFKEQ. This CDR3 region has 14 residues. CDR3 sequence reads: CASSRSIRDYEQYF. Written as DNA, the CDR3 is TGTGCCAGCAGCCGGTCTATCCGGGACTACGAGCAGTACTTC.

The chain is built from TRBV7-3 and TRBJ2-1, with 12 bases aligning to TRBD2. Germline values: CDR1 SGHTA, CDR2 FQGTGA. The CDR3 totals 15 residues. With 3 bases clipped from V and 5 bases from J, the junction kept 2 bases outside the gene matches. The CDR3 reads CASSFLAGGNNEQFF. For the CDR3, the DNA is TGTGCCAGCAGCTTTCTAGCGGGGGGGAACAATGAGCAGTTCTTC.

CDR3 region: CASSLGPRGGDSYNEQFF. The CDR3 DNA reads as TGCGCCAGCAGCTTGGGTCCCCGCGGGGGGGACTCCTACAATGAGCAGTTCTTC. V is TRBV5-1 and J is TRBJ2-1, with 9 bases matching TRBD2. The V gene's germline CDR1 is SGHRS and CDR2 YFSETQ. Germline trimming cut 0 bases from V and 0 bases from J; bases unmatched to any gene: 7. This CDR3 comprises 18 residues.

The rearrangement joins TRBV18 to TRBJ1-4; maybe TRBD1 (5 bases). The CDR3 sequence is 16 residues long. The ends were cut back, 3 bases at V and 1 base at J, with 12 bases in the middle. In germline, CDR1 is KGHSH, CDR2 LQKENI. The CDR3 loop reads CASSPNSGGTNEKLFF. Written as DNA, the CDR3 is TGTGCCAGCTCACCCAACTCGGGGGGAACTAATGAAAAACTGTTTTTT.

This CDR3 reads CASSVKYGVTDTQYF. The CDR3 DNA follows: TGTGCCAGCAGCGTCAAGTACGGAGTCACAGATACGCAGTATTTT. This chain connects TRBV9 to TRBJ2-3, with no clear D. The CDR3 loop spans 15 amino acids. The V end lost 2 bases, the J end lost 2 bases, and 12 bases lay between the germline ends. CDR1 is SGDLS, CDR2 YYNGEE, per germline.

V is TRBV7-2 and J is TRBJ1-6, with a weak D call TRBD1 (5 bases). Trimming removed 3 bases at V and 8 bases at J, with 14 bases between. The CDR3 extends over 15 amino acids. Per germline, CDR1 SGHTA and CDR2 FQGNSA. For the CDR3, the DNA is TGTGCCAGCAGCTTCCCGGACAAGAAGGATTCACCCCTCCACTTT. Translated, it gives CASSFPDKKDSPLHF.

This clone has more than one count but fewer than ten. The chain carries TRBV6-4 and TRBJ1-1, with D possibly being TRBD1 (6 bases). Germline values: CDR1 MRHNA, CDR2 SNTAGT. V gave up 6 bases and J gave up 4 bases, with 18 bases separating them. This CDR3 comprises 15 residues. CDR3 loop: CASRNTGILTTEAFF. In DNA, the CDR3 is TGTGCCAGCAGGAACACAGGGATCTTAACCACTGAAGCTTTCTTT.

The gene calls are TRBV9 and TRBJ2-3; 8 nucleotides agree with TRBD2. This CDR3 comprises 15 residues. V gave up 4 bases and J gave up 3 bases; unmatched junction bases: 7. In germline, CDR1 is SGDLS, CDR2 YYNGEE. CDR3 amino acids: CASSPGRGGTDTQYF. DNA of the CDR3: TGTGCCAGCAGCCCCGGCCGGGGGGGGACAGATACGCAGTATTTT.

There are a few counts of this clone. The chain joins TRBV7-2 to TRBJ2-3, with a weak D call TRBD2 (6 bases). CDR1 is SGHTA, CDR2 FQGNSA, per germline. Trimming left V 1 base short and J 6 bases short, with 11 bases between. CDR3 length: 14 residues. The CDR3 region is CASSLGEEGDTQYF. The CDR3 nucleotides read TGTGCCAGCAGCTTAGGGGAGGAGGGGGATACGCAGTATTTT.

The V and J genes are TRBV5-8 and TRBJ2-1, with TRBD2 as a possible D gene (6 bases). This CDR3 is built from 13 residues. V was cut by 0 bases and J by 10 bases, with 11 bases left in between. Germline V gene lookup returns CDR1 SGHTS and CDR2 YDEGEE. Written as DNA, the CDR3 is TGTGCCAGCAGCTTGGAACTAGCTCCGGAGCAGTTCTTC. It yields the protein CASSLELAPEQFF. The entire variable domain, with the rest obtained from reference TRBV5-8 and TRBJ2-1, is as follows: EAGVTQSPTHLIKTRGQQATLRCSPISGHTSVYWYQQALGLGLQFLLWYDEGEERNRGNFPPRFSGRQFPNYSSELNVNALELEDSALYLCASSLELAPEQFFGPGTRLTVL.

This chain joins TRBV10-3 and TRBJ1-3; tentatively, D is TRBD1 (6 bases). Germline CDR1 is ENHRY and CDR2 is SYGVKD. Trimming cost V 2 bases and J 1 base, with 12 bases left between them. The CDR3 runs 16 residues. Written as DNA, the CDR3 is TGTGCCATCAGTGAGGGGGGCGGTTATTCTGGAAACACCATATATTTT. Its protein product is CAISEGGGYSGNTIYF.

The CDR3 spells CASSAGTGGIFYGYTF. The CDR3, as DNA: TGTGCCAGCAGCGCAGGGACAGGGGGGATTTTTTATGGCTACACCTTC. The gene calls are TRBV9 and TRBJ1-2; TRBD1 matches at 11 bases. Trimming removed 3 bases from V and 5 bases from J; junction bases left unmatched: 9. The CDR3 runs 16 residues. Germline CDR1 SGDLS, CDR2 YYNGEE.

The chain links TRBV19 to TRBJ2-5; TRBD2 matches 8 bases. CDR3 length equals 13 residues. Germline CDR1 reads LNHDA; CDR2 reads SQIVND (reference sequence). The V and J ends lost 5 bases and 5 bases, in that order; junction bases with no gene match: 4. Here the CDR3 reads CASSRGGLETQYF. The CDR3 DNA sequence: TGTGCCAGTAGTCGGGGGGGCCTCGAGACCCAGTACTTC.

J is TRBJ2-2 and V is TRBV7-2, with 10 nucleotides matching TRBD1. CDR1 is SGHTA, CDR2 FQGNSA, per germline. With 5 bases clipped from V and 2 bases from J, the junction kept 5 bases outside the gene matches. The CDR3 extends over 16 amino acids. The CDR3 sequence: CASSRRQGANTGELFF. DNA for the CDR3: TGTGCCAGCAGCCGCCGACAGGGGGCAAACACCGGGGAGCTGTTTTTT.

In DNA form, the CDR3 reads TGTGCCAGCAGTTATGATCGGTGGGAGGGCCCGAAAGGTGAGCAGTTCTTC. Its translation is CASSYDRWEGPKGEQFF. The chain is built from TRBV6-7 and TRBJ2-1, with 7 bases that match TRBD2. Being an ORF, TRBV6-7 has a function that is uncertain. The CDR3 contains 17 residues. V lost 3 bases to trimming and J lost 9 bases; unmatched junction nucleotides: 17.

This chain links TRBV5-1 with TRBJ2-3; TRBD1 aligns across 9 bases. The CDR3 loop spans 15 amino acids. Trimming at V came to 4 bases and at J to 4 bases, leaving 7 bases not matched to a gene. Per germline, CDR1 SGHRS and CDR2 YFSETQ. CDR3 sequence (DNA): TGCGCCAGCAGCACGGGACAGGGTAGCGCAGATACGCAGTATTTT. This gives the protein CASSTGQGSADTQYF.

The chain employs TRBV7-6 and TRBJ2-3, with 9 bases aligning to TRBD1. Trimming at V came to 5 bases and at J to 2 bases, leaving 5 bases not matched to a gene. The CDR3 loop spans 15 amino acids. Per germline, CDR1 SGHVS and CDR2 FNYEAQ. CDR3 loop: CASSGRTGATDTQYF. CDR3 in DNA: TGTGCCAGCAGCGGCAGGACAGGGGCCACAGATACGCAGTATTTT. Variable domain in full (rest from reference TRBV7-6 and TRBJ2-3): GAGVSQSPRYKVTKRGQDVALRCDPISGHVSLYWYRQALGQGPEFLTYFNYEAQQDKSGLPNDRFSAERPEGSISTLTIQRTEQRDSAMYRCASSGRTGATDTQYFGPGTRLTVL.

This clone has only a few counts. The chain has TRBV4-1 and TRBJ1-2; D unclear. Between the trimmed V and J ends, which lost 1 base and 4 bases, there was a span of 7 bases. Germline V lookup: CDR1 MGHRA, CDR2 YSYEKL. The CDR3 totals 13 residues. The CDR3 protein is CASSQGLPYGYTF. The CDR3 DNA reads as TGCGCCAGCAGCCAAGGACTGCCCTATGGCTACACCTTC.

The rearrangement uses TRBV6-6 and TRBJ2-1; tentatively, D is TRBD2 (6 bases). V dropped 0 bases and J dropped 9 bases, with 18 bases sitting between them. CDR3 length equals 16 residues. CDR1 is MNHNY, CDR2 SVGAGI, per germline (reference sequence). As DNA, the CDR3 is TGTGCCAGCAGTTACTCGTCCGGGAGTCTGGCTAGTGAGCAGTTCTTC. As protein: CASSYSSGSLASEQFF.

The chain has TRBV5-5 and TRBJ2-7; D is ambiguous. Germline loops: CDR1 SGHKS, CDR2 YYEKEE (reference sequence). CDR3 length: 13 residues. Trimming took off 0 bases at V and 0 bases at J, with 4 bases between the two ends. CDR3 region: CASSLDNSYEQYF. CDR3 coding DNA: TGTGCCAGCAGCTTGGACAACTCCTACGAGCAGTACTTC. Using reference TRBV5-5 and TRBJ2-7 for the parts outside the CDR3, the full variable domain is DAGVTQSPTHLIKTRGQQVTLRCSPISGHKSVSWYQQVLGQGPQFIFQYYEKEERGRGNFPDRFSARQFPNYSSELNVNALLLGDSALYLCASSLDNSYEQYFGPGTRLTVT.